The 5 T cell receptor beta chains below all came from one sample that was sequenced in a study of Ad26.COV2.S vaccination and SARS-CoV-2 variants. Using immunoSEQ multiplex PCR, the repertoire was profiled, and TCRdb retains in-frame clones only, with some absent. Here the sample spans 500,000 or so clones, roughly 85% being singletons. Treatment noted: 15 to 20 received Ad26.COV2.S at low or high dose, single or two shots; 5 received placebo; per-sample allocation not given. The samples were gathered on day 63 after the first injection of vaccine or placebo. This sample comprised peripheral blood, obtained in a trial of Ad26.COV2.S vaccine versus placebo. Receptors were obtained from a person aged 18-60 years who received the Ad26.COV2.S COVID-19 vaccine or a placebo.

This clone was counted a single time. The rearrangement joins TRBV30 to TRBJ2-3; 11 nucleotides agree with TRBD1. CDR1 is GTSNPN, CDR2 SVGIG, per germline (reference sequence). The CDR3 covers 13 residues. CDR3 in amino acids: CASDRGRPDTQYF. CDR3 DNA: TGTGCTTCGGACAGGGGGCGACCAGATACGCAGTATTTT.

CDR3: CASSLGRVNTEAFF. In DNA, the CDR3 is TGCGCCAGCAGCTTGGGCAGGGTAAACACTGAAGCTTTCTTT. The chain uses TRBV5-1 and TRBJ1-1; TRBD1 might be the D (5 bases). The germline CDR1 and CDR2 sequences are SGHRS and YFSETQ. This CDR3 comprises 14 residues. V was clipped by 0 bases and J by 2 bases, with 8 bases between them. Supplemented by reference TRBV5-1 and TRBJ1-1, the full variable domain reads KAGVTQTPRYLIKTRGQQVTLSCSPISGHRSVSWYQQTPGQGLQFLFEYFSETQRNKGNFPGRFSGRQFSNSRSEMNVSTLELGDSALYLCASSLGRVNTEAFFGQGTRLTVV.

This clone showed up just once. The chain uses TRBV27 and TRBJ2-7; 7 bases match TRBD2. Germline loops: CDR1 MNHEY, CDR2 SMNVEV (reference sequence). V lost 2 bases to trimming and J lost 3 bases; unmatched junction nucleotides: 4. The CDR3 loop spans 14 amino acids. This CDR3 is CASSLGGSIYEQYF. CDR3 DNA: TGTGCCAGCAGTTTAGGCGGGAGCATCTACGAGCAGTACTTC.

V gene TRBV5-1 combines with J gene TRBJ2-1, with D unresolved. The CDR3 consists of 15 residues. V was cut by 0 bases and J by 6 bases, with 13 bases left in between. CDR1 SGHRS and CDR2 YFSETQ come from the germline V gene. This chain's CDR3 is CASSLAMSVLNEQFF. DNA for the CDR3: TGCGCCAGCAGCTTGGCGATGTCGGTACTCAATGAGCAGTTCTTC.

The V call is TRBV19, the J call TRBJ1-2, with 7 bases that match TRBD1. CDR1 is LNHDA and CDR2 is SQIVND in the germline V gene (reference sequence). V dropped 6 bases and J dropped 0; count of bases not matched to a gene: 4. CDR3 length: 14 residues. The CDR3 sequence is CASRPQGSNYGYTF. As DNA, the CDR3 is TGTGCCAGTAGGCCACAGGGGTCTAACTATGGCTACACCTTC.